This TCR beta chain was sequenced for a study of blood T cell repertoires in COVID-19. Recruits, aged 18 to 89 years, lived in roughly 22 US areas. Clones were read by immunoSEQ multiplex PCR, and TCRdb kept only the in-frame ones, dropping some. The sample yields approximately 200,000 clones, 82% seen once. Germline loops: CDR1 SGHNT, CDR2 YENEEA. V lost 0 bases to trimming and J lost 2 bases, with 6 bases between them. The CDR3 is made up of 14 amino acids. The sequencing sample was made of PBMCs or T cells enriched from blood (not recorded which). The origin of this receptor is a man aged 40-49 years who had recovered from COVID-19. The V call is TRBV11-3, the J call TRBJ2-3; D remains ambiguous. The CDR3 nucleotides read TGTGCCAGCAGCTTAGATCCCTTCACAGATACGCAGTATTTT. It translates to CASSLDPFTDTQYF.